This TCR beta chain derives from a study of T cells in Graves' hyperthyroidism and ophthalmopathy. Amplification targeted TCR beta CDR3 regions from RNA transcripts. TCR CDR3 regions were first amplified by RT-PCR with HTBI primers. Using its own MiXCR run on the multiplex PCR reads, TCRdb lists one record per CDR3 protein. Among about 590,000 distinct CDR3 sequences listed, 15% to 17% were seen once. The authors deemed Graves' hyperthyroidism stable absent ophthalmopathy progression within 18 months. Diagnosing involved the use of clinical symptoms, serum thyroxine and TRAb, thyroid ultrasound and orbital computed tomography. More than 8 ml fresh peripheral blood yielded the PBMCs. At least ten counts were recorded for this clonotype. Per the germline V gene, CDR1 is MDHEN and CDR2 is SYDVKM. The length of the CDR3 is 14 residues. Trimming cost V 10 bases and J 4 bases, with 19 bases left between them.

The TCR sequence derives from a woman between 25 and 40 years old with Graves' hyperthyroidism. The sample comprised blood. V usage is TRBV28 and J usage is TRBJ1-2; D might be TRBD1 (6 bases). The CDR3 spells CATRPGGGRYGYTF. In nucleotides, the CDR3 is TGTGCCACTCGGCCGGGGGGGGGCCGCTATGGCTACACCTTC.